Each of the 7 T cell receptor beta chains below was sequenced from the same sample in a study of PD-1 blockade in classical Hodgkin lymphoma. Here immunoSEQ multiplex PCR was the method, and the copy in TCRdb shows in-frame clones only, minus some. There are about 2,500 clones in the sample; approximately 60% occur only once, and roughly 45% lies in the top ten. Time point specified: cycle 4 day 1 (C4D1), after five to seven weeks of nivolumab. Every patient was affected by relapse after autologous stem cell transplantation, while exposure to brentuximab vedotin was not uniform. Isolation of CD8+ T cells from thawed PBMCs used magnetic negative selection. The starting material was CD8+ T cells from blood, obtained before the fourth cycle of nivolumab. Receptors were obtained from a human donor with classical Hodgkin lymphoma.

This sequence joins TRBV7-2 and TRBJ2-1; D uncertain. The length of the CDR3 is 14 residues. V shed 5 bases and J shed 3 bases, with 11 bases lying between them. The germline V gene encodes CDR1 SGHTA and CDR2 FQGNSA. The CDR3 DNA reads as TGTGCCAGCAGCCAGGACCAGAGCTACAATGAGCAGTTCTTC. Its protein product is CASSQDQSYNEQFF.

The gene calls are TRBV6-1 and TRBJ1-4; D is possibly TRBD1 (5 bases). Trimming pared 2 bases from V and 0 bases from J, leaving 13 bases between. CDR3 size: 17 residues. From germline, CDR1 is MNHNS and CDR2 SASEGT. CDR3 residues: CASSETGQMATNEKLFF. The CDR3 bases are TGTGCCAGCAGTGAAACCGGACAAATGGCAACTAATGAAAAACTGTTTTTT.

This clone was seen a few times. DNA for the CDR3: TGTGCCAGCAGTTACGGGAGTCCCGACACTGAAGCTTTCTTT. Its protein product is CASSYGSPDTEAFF. This chain joins TRBV6-6 and TRBJ1-1; D is unresolved. This CDR3 has 14 amino acids. With 2 bases removed from V and 3 bases from J, the gap between germline ends came to 10 bases. Per germline, CDR1 MNHNY and CDR2 SVGAGI (reference sequence).

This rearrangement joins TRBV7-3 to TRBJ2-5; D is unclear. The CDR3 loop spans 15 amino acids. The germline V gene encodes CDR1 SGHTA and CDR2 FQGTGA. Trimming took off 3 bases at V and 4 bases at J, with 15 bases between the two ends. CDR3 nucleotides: TGTGCCAGCAGCTTGCTGGGTGGGTTGGTAGAGACCCAGTACTTC. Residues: CASSLLGGLVETQYF.

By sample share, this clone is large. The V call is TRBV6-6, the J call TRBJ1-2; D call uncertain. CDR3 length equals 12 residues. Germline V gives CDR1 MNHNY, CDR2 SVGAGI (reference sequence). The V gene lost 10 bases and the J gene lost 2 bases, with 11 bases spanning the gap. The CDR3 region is CATVVSNYGYTF. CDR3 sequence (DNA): TGTGCCACCGTAGTATCAAACTATGGCTACACCTTC.

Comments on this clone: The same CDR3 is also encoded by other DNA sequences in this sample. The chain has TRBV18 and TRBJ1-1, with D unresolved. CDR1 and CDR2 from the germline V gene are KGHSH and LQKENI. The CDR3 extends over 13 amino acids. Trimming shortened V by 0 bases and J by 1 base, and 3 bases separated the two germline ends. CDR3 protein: CASSPPGNTEAFF. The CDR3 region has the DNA TGTGCCAGCTCACCACCTGGGAACACTGAAGCTTTCTTT.

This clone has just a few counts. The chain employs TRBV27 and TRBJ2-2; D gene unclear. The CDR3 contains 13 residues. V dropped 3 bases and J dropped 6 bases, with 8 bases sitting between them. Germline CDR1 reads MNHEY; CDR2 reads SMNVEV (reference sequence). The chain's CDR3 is CASSFTSAGELFF. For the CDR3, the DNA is TGTGCCAGCAGTTTTACCAGCGCCGGGGAGCTGTTTTTT.